These T cell receptor beta chains were read from a single sample in a study of blood T cell repertoires in COVID-19. Produced via immunoSEQ multiplex PCR; TCRdb's table is partial and in-frame only. The sample shows 200,000 to 250,000 clones, 75% to 90% of them seen only once. Input material: peripheral blood. The receptors originated from a man aged 25 to 40 with COVID-19, enrolled during active disease. The CDR3 runs from the conserved cysteine through the conserved F or W. The D gene is left open where the match is weak. Some rows mark clone size as missing; the rest say once, few, many or name a class of expanded clone.

TRBJ2-7 | NA | NA | TRBV7-2 | 15 | CASSLATGTPYEQYF | TGTGCCAGCAGCTTAGCGACGGGGACACCCTACGAGCAGTACTTC
TRBJ1-6 | TRBD1 | NA | TRBV5-1 | 18 | CASSFTGTGDLKNSPLHF | TGCGCCAGCAGCTTTACCGGGACAGGGGATCTTAAGAATTCACCCCTCCACTTT
TRBJ1-6 | NA | NA | TRBV19 | 16 | CASSTQATSGNSPLHF | TGTGCCAGTAGTACTCAAGCGACGTCCGGTAATTCACCCCTCCACTTT
TRBJ1-2 | TRBD1 | once | TRBV19 | 15 | CASSMAGDRDYGYTF | TGTGCCAGTAGTATGGCCGGGGACAGGGACTATGGCTACACCTTC
TRBJ1-6 | TRBD1 | NA | TRBV7-9 | 14 | CASRSGGADSPLHF | TGTGCCAGCAGGTCAGGGGGCGCGGATTCACCCCTCCACTTT
TRBJ2-4 | NA | once | TRBV6-6 | 15 | CASSYWRQSGDIQYF | TGTGCCAGCAGTTACTGGCGACAGTCGGGAGACATTCAGTACTTC
TRBJ1-1 | NA | NA | TRBV9 | 15 | CASSARGDSNTEAFF | TGTGCCAGCAGCGCCCGGGGAGATTCGAACACTGAAGCTTTCTTT
TRBJ2-3 | NA | NA | TRBV7-3 | 12 | CASSQSTDTQYF | TGTGCCAGCAGCCAGAGCACAGATACGCAGTATTTT
TRBJ2-5 | NA | NA | TRBV7-3 | 15 | CASSLRGSIGETQYF | TGTGCCAGCAGCTTACGGGGGTCGATCGGAGAGACCCAGTACTTC
TRBJ2-2 | NA | NA | TRBV28 | 15 | CASSLPVPGSGELFF | TGTGCCAGCAGTCTCCCGGTCCCGGGGTCCGGGGAGCTGTTTTTT
TRBJ2-1 | NA | NA | TRBV4-1 | 18 | CASSQDPRVSLTYNEQFF | TGCGCCAGCAGCCAAGACCCCCGGGTCTCACTTACCTACAATGAGCAGTTCTTC
TRBJ2-7 | NA | NA | TRBV10-3 | 14 | CAIRGHRADYEQYF | TGTGCCATCAGGGGACACCGGGCTGACTACGAGCAGTACTTC
TRBJ1-2 | TRBD1 | NA | TRBV5-1 | 13 | CASSLRDRGGYTF | TGCGCCAGCAGCCTCAGGGACAGGGGTGGCTACACCTTC
TRBJ2-7 | TRBD1 | NA | TRBV5-1 | 14 | CASSPDRGDDEQYF | TGCGCCAGCAGTCCGGACAGGGGGGATGACGAGCAGTACTTC
TRBJ2-7 | TRBD1 | NA | TRBV27 | 16 | CASSPTTGVVSYEQYF | TGTGCCAGCAGTCCTACGACAGGGGTGGTTTCCTACGAGCAGTACTTC
TRBJ2-5 | NA | NA | TRBV4-3 | 17 | CASSQERWAGDQETQYF | TGCGCCAGCAGCCAAGAACGTTGGGCAGGGGACCAAGAGACCCAGTACTTC
TRBJ1-4 | TRBD1 | once | TRBV6-5 | 15 | CASRSTGAGNEKLFF | TGTGCCAGCAGATCAACAGGGGCCGGGAATGAAAAACTGTTTTTT
TRBJ1-1 | NA | NA | TRBV11-2 | 13 | CASSFLPNTEAFF | TGTGCCAGCAGCTTTCTCCCCAACACTGAAGCTTTCTTT
TRBJ2-2 | NA | NA | TRBV7-8 | 17 | CASSLTFGQANTGELFF | TGTGCCAGCAGCTTAACCTTTGGACAAGCGAACACCGGGGAGCTGTTTTTT
TRBJ2-3 | NA | NA | TRBV7-2 | 13 | CASSTRRADTQYF | TGTGCCAGCAGCACTAGAAGGGCAGATACGCAGTATTTT
TRBJ1-2 | NA | NA | TRBV5-6 | 14 | CASSFRGLGYGYTF | TGTGCCAGCAGCTTCAGGGGCTTAGGCTATGGCTACACCTTC
TRBJ2-3 | TRBD1 | NA | TRBV11-2 | 14 | CASSRVAGGDTQYF | TGTGCCAGCAGCCGGGTTGCAGGGGGAGATACGCAGTATTTT
TRBJ2-7 | TRBD1 | NA | TRBV19 | 13 | CASSWGQYYEQYF | TGTGCCAGTAGTTGGGGACAGTACTACGAGCAGTACTTC
TRBJ1-1 | TRBD1 | NA | TRBV7-6 | 17 | CASSSTSGGRVNTEAFF | TGTGCCAGCAGTTCCACGTCAGGGGGCCGGGTGAACACTGAAGCTTTCTTT
TRBJ2-7 | NA | NA | TRBV27 | 17 | CASSFNSDSSSSYEQYF | TGTGCCAGCAGTTTTAATTCGGACAGCTCGAGCTCCTACGAGCAGTACTTC
TRBJ1-5 | NA | NA | TRBV16 | 16 | CASSQLGAASNQPQHF | TGTGCCAGCAGCCAATTGGGGGCAGCTAGCAATCAGCCCCAGCATTTT
TRBJ1-5 | NA | NA | TRBV15 | 16 | CATSGYKTFQNQPQHF | TGTGCCACCAGCGGTTACAAAACCTTCCAGAATCAGCCCCAGCATTTT
TRBJ1-1 | TRBD1 | NA | TRBV27 | 15 | CASSIGTEGYTEAFF | TGTGCCAGCAGTATTGGGACAGAGGGCTACACTGAAGCTTTCTTT
TRBJ2-4 | NA | NA | TRBV7-8 | 15 | CASSNGYRDGNIQYF | TGTGCCAGCAGCAACGGGTACAGGGATGGGAACATTCAGTACTTC
TRBJ2-1 | NA | NA | TRBV28 | 15 | CASKLMGSSYNEQFF | TGTGCCAGCAAACTCATGGGGAGCTCCTACAATGAGCAGTTCTTC
TRBJ2-2 | TRBD2 | NA | TRBV7-9 | 14 | CAMTGTSDTGELFF | TGTGCTATGACCGGGACTAGCGACACCGGGGAGCTGTTTTTT
TRBJ2-1 | TRBD2 | NA | TRBV5-4 | 16 | CASSRTGTSGYNEQFF | TGTGCCAGCAGCCGGACCGGGACTAGCGGGTACAATGAGCAGTTCTTC
TRBJ1-6 | NA | NA | TRBV6-5 | 15 | CASSYSSSYNSPLHF | TGTGCCAGCAGTTACTCGAGCTCCTATAATTCACCCCTCCACTTT
TRBJ2-6 | NA | NA | TRBV5-6 | 19 | CASTPQGYSLSSGANVLTF | TGTGCCAGCACCCCTCAGGGGTATTCCCTCAGCTCTGGGGCCAACGTCCTGACTTTC
TRBJ1-2 | NA | once | TRBV27 | 17 | CASSLNGGQKSNYGYTF | TGTGCCAGCAGTTTAAATGGCGGCCAGAAATCTAACTATGGCTACACCTTC
TRBJ2-7 | NA | NA | TRBV5-4 | 15 | CASSLGTSNIYEQYF | TGTGCCAGCAGCTTGGGGACTTCGAATATATACGAGCAGTACTTC
TRBJ2-1 | NA | NA | TRBV13 | 16 | CASSSEGWQGNNEQFF | TGTGCCAGCAGCTCAGAGGGATGGCAGGGGAACAATGAGCAGTTCTTC
TRBJ2-5 | NA | NA | TRBV6-2/TRBV6-3 | 13 | CASSKLIQETQYF | TGTGCCAGCAGTAAGCTGATTCAAGAGACCCAGTACTTC
TRBJ2-2 | TRBD2 | NA | TRBV5-4 | 16 | CASSLGTTFDTGELFF | TGTGCCAGCAGCCTAGGGACTACTTTTGACACCGGGGAGCTGTTTTTT
TRBJ1-2 | TRBD1 | NA | TRBV27 | 15 | CASSTGGLANYGYTF | TGTGCCAGCAGCACAGGGGGCCTGGCGAACTATGGCTACACCTTC
TRBJ1-5 | TRBD1 | NA | TRBV4-2 | 16 | CASSQLLDRDNQPQHF | TGTGCCAGCAGCCAACTTTTGGACAGGGACAATCAGCCCCAGCATTTT
TRBJ2-7 | TRBD2 | once | TRBV11-2 | 18 | CASSSGTSGRAWAYEQYF | TGTGCCAGCAGCTCCGGGACTAGCGGGAGGGCTTGGGCCTACGAGCAGTACTTC
TRBJ1-2 | NA | NA | TRBV29-1 | 12 | CSVIATDYGYTF | TGCAGCGTGATAGCAACCGATTATGGCTACACCTTC
TRBJ1-4 | TRBD1 | few | TRBV4-3 | 14 | CASSPAGTAEKLFF | TGCGCCAGCAGCCCCGCCGGGACAGCTGAAAAACTGTTTTTT